These 18 T cell receptor beta chains came from one sample sequenced in a study of beta chain features in type 1 diabetes. Reverse transcription of all isolated RNA meant that expressed TCRB transcripts were sequenced. The method was immunoSEQ multiplex PCR; TCRdb's version includes in-frame clones alone and lacks a portion of them. The sample has 350,000 to 450,000 clones, more than 13% seen once. The sequencing sample was made of naive CD4+ T cells from blood. The receptors here all came from a woman younger than 30 in good health.

This clone occurred a few times. The J gene is TRBJ1-1, the V gene TRBV28; tentative D call: TRBD1 (6 bases). Germline V lookup: CDR1 MDHEN, CDR2 SYDVKM. V lost 6 bases to trimming and J lost 2 bases, with 16 bases between them. The CDR3 length is 15 residues. In DNA, the CDR3 is TGTGCCAGCAGAACCCACGGACAGTTTAACACTGAAGCTTTCTTT. Residues: CASRTHGQFNTEAFF.

This chain connects TRBV29-1 to TRBJ1-1; D remains ambiguous. V dropped 3 bases and J dropped 4 bases, with 9 bases sitting between them. The CDR3 has 12 residues. Germline CDR1 is SQVTM and CDR2 is ANQGSEA. The CDR3 bases are TGCAGCGTTGATTCCGAGGCCACTGAAGCTTTCTTT. This codes for CSVDSEATEAFF.

In this sample, this clone turned up a few times. The V call is TRBV4-1, the J call TRBJ2-1, with TRBD2 identical over 8 bases. Germline CDR1 reads MGHRA; CDR2 reads YSYEKL. CDR3 size: 16 residues. With 7 bases clipped from V and 6 bases from J, the junction kept 14 bases outside the gene matches. The CDR3 DNA sequence: TGCGCCAGCAACGTCCCGGGTACTAGCGGTCTCAATGAGCAGTTCTTC. Its protein product is CASNVPGTSGLNEQFF.

CDR3 in DNA: TGTGCCTGGAGCCCCCGGGACAGGGGGCGACGGGAGCAGTACTTC. It encodes CAWSPRDRGRREQYF. The chain joins TRBV30 to TRBJ2-7; 12 bases match TRBD1. Germline CDR1 is GTSNPN and CDR2 is SVGIG (reference sequence). Trimming took 3 bases from V and 7 from J; bases not matched to a gene: 10. The CDR3 covers 15 residues.

There are a few counts of this clone. The chain combines TRBV28 with TRBJ2-3; no firm D call. The CDR3 consists of 13 residues. V shed 4 bases and J shed 0 bases, with 5 bases lying between them. The germline gives CDR1 MDHEN, CDR2 SYDVKM. CDR3: CASSWHSTDTQYF. Here the CDR3 DNA reads TGTGCCAGCAGTTGGCATAGCACAGATACGCAGTATTTT.

The chain carries TRBV23-1 and TRBJ2-7; TRBD2 aligns across 13 bases. TRBV23-1 is sorted into the ORF group, with uncertain function. The CDR3 totals 17 residues. The V and J ends lost 6 bases and 5 bases, in that order; junction bases with no gene match: 13. CDR3 DNA sequence: TGCGCCAGCAGCGGAGACCACCGGACTAGCGGGAGCGACGAGCAGTACTTC. Encoded protein: CASSGDHRTSGSDEQYF.

This clone appeared a few times. This sequence joins TRBV7-9 and TRBJ2-1; 15 bases map to TRBD2. V lost 3 bases, J lost 9 bases, and 3 bases stayed unmatched. The CDR3 covers 15 residues. In germline, CDR1 is SEHNR, CDR2 FQNEAQ (reference sequence). In DNA form, the CDR3 reads TGTGCCAGCAGCTTGTGGGGACTAGCGGGAGGTGAGCAGTTCTTC. Translation gives CASSLWGLAGGEQFF.

This clone was seen more than once but under ten times. The V and J genes are TRBV7-2 and TRBJ1-2; 8 bases line up with TRBD1. Germline-derived CDR1 and CDR2 are SGHTA and FQGNSA. The CDR3 is 15 amino acids. The ends lost 2 bases at V and 6 bases at J; junction bases unmatched: 8. The CDR3 spells CASSLTTGGWDGYTF. CDR3 DNA: TGTGCCAGCAGCTTAACCACAGGGGGGTGGGATGGCTACACCTTC.

The rearrangement joins TRBV19 to TRBJ2-1, with TRBD2 identical over 8 bases. V was clipped by 6 bases and J by 6 bases; unmatched bases: 10. The CDR3 runs 15 residues. CDR1 LNHDA and CDR2 SQIVND come from the germline V gene (reference sequence). The CDR3 protein is CASSPLPGLGNEQFF. As DNA, the CDR3 is TGTGCCAGTAGCCCCCTTCCGGGACTAGGCAATGAGCAGTTCTTC.

The rearrangement joins TRBV5-1 to TRBJ2-3; tentatively, D is TRBD2 (6 bases). Germline CDR1 and CDR2: SGHRS and YFSETQ. V lost 4 bases and J 1 base, leaving 13 bases between the germline ends. The CDR3 has 15 residues. DNA of the CDR3: TGCGCCAGCAGCACTGGGACTTACCGCACAGATACGCAGTATTTT. This sequence encodes CASSTGTYRTDTQYF.

The chain couples TRBV28 to TRBJ2-7; 12 bases map to TRBD2. The V segment lost 7 bases and the J segment 4 bases; nucleotides outside the gene matches: 5. Germline V gives CDR1 MDHEN, CDR2 SYDVKM. The CDR3 sequence is 14 residues long. The CDR3 nucleotides read TGTGCCAGCACCGAAGGGACTAGCGGGTACGAGCAGTACTTC. It translates to CASTEGTSGYEQYF.

Comments on this clone: Additional DNA sequences in this sample encode the identical CDR3. This chain connects TRBV18 to TRBJ1-5; D is perhaps TRBD1 (5 bases). The V end was cut by 3 bases, the J end by 2 bases, with 11 bases between. Germline V gene lookup returns CDR1 KGHSH and CDR2 LQKENI. This CDR3 comprises 15 residues. For the CDR3, the DNA is TGTGCCAGCTCACCGCAGGGAGGTGGCAATCAGCCCCAGCATTTT. This sequence encodes CASSPQGGGNQPQHF.

This rearrangement joins TRBV30 to TRBJ1-2, with D unclear. V was pared by 3 bases and J by 8 bases, with 16 bases between. The CDR3 consists of 13 residues. The V gene's germline CDR1 is GTSNPN and CDR2 SVGIG (reference sequence). The DNA of the CDR3 is TGTGCCTGGAGCGCCGCGGGCCGACGGGGCTACACCTTC. This codes for CAWSAAGRRGYTF. The entire variable domain, with the rest obtained from reference TRBV30 and TRBJ1-2, is as follows: SQTIHQWPATLVQPVGSPLSLECTVEGTSNPNLYWYRQAAGRGLQLLFYSVGIGQISSEVPQNLSASRPQDRQFILSSKKLLLSDSGFYLCAWSAAGRRGYTFGSGTRLTVV.

This clone was detected a few times. The chain carries TRBV18 and TRBJ2-2; 7 bases map to TRBD1. Germline V gene lookup returns CDR1 KGHSH and CDR2 LQKENI. The length of the CDR3 is 16 residues. V lost 2 bases and J lost 0; bases outside the gene matches: 3. The CDR3 is CASSPFDRANTGELFF. The CDR3 nucleotides are TGTGCCAGCTCACCATTCGACAGGGCGAACACCGGGGAGCTGTTTTTT.

The chain has TRBV6-5 and TRBJ2-1; 8 bases agree with TRBD2. V gave up 7 bases and J gave up 1 base; unmatched junction bases: 3. The CDR3 is 14 amino acids. Germline V gene data show CDR1 as MNHEY and CDR2 as SVGAGI. The CDR3 nucleotides are TGTGCCAGCACCCGCGGGAGGTCCTACAATGAGCAGTTCTTC. Protein sequence: CASTRGRSYNEQFF.

This clone was seen only a few times. The rearrangement links TRBV5-4 to TRBJ2-5, with 8 positions matching TRBD1. Per the germline V gene, CDR1 is SGHNT and CDR2 is YYREEE (reference sequence). The trim removed 0 bases at V and 0 bases at J, leaving 1 base unmatched. The CDR3 runs 15 residues. CDR3 sequence: CASSLGQGYQETQYF. CDR3 DNA sequence: TGTGCCAGCAGCTTGGGACAGGGGTACCAAGAGACCCAGTACTTC.

The rearrangement uses TRBV7-2 and TRBJ2-1, with 7 positions matching TRBD1. Per germline, CDR1 SGHTA and CDR2 FQGNSA. The length of the CDR3 is 15 residues. The ends lost 6 bases at V and 2 bases at J; junction bases unmatched: 7. The CDR3 DNA reads TGTGCCAGCAGTTGGGACAGACAAACCTACAATGAGCAGTTCTTC. It codes for CASSWDRQTYNEQFF.

The table lists this clone with a few counts. This chain uses TRBV28 with TRBJ2-7; D not resolved. This CDR3 region has 16 residues. Trimming took off 3 bases at V and 2 bases at J, with 17 bases between the two ends. The V gene's germline CDR1 is MDHEN and CDR2 SYDVKM. CDR3 sequence reads: CASSLLTIRPPYEQYF. CDR3 coding DNA: TGTGCCAGCAGTTTGCTGACAATCAGGCCTCCCTACGAGCAGTACTTC.